This T cell receptor beta chain appears in the sequencing data of a study of human T cells and chemical hapten exposure. For the study at large: Minor pooled library volume differences mainly drove per-sample TCR yield variation.

Germline V lookup: CDR1 LGHNA, CDR2 YSLEER. V was pared by 2 bases and J by 4 bases, with 6 bases between. CDR3 size: 14 residues. The authors extracted total RNA from unfractionated whole blood. Source study methods: A per-sample median of about 94,000 TCRs was observed, with counts ranging from roughly 20,000 to 700,000. TCRdb processed the 5' RACE reads anew with MiXCR; each CDR3 protein has one entry. These V and J calls derive from TCRdb rather than the authors' analysis. The sample shows tens of thousands of distinct CDR3 sequences, more than 15% of them seen only once. This receptor was identified in a female donor in good health. The rearrangement joins TRBV4-3 to TRBJ1-6, with D unclear. CDR3 in amino acids: CASSQLKYNSPLHF. The DNA of the CDR3 is TGCGCCAGCAGCCAACTCAAGTATAATTCACCCCTCCACTTT.